This T cell receptor (beta chain) emerged from a study of molecular identifiers for immune sequencing clone quantification. About the study: RNA, taken in replicates from roughly 21,000 or 96,000 naive CD8 cells, was split five ways, with four sequenced.

This CDR3 comprises 15 residues. V lost 0 bases to trimming and J lost 0 bases, with 8 bases between them. Germline CDR1 is LGHDT and CDR2 is YNNKEL (reference sequence). This clonotype was recorded many times. As yet, its antigen is unknown. Previously described methods and listed TCR primers were used for bulk TCR libraries. TCRdb itself ran the PCR reads through MiXCR, one entry per CDR3 protein. The sample records about 320,000 distinct CDR3 sequences, roughly a quarter being singletons. Study-wide results and caveats: One cell's worth of spiked Jurkat TCR RNA was reportedly detectable among about 930,000 naive cells. More than 99% of effector molecules, versus under 1% of naive-cell molecules, belonged to clones above 20 RNA copies.

The clonotype originates from a human donor in good health. Some libraries in this study had Jurkat cell RNA spiked in. The V call is TRBV3-1, the J call TRBJ2-5; D is ambiguous. The sequencing input was naive CD8+ T cells from blood, with Jurkat cell RNA spiked in. Specified subset: FACS-sorted CD8+CD4-CCR7+CD45RA+ naive T cells. CDR3 residues: CASSQEDWYQETQYF. Here the CDR3 DNA reads TGTGCCAGCAGCCAAGAGGATTGGTACCAAGAGACCCAGTACTTC.